This is a list of T cell receptor beta chains from one sample in a study of post-analysis software for immune sequencing data. A single record per CDR3 protein comes from TCRdb applying MiXCR to the PCR reads. In the table there are roughly 800,000 distinct CDR3 sequences, 25% to 30% of which are singletons. The specimen sequenced was blood. The receptors derive from a girl aged 10 to 17 with multiple sclerosis. Each CDR3 is given with its conserved first and last residue.

J: TRBJ2-1
V: TRBV7-2
CDR3: CASSLQGTSSYNEQFF

J: TRBJ2-3
V: TRBV12-3/TRBV12-4
CDR3: CASSQPPGLAGVVADAQYF

J: TRBJ2-3
V: TRBV7-2
CDR3: CASTLLTRADTRDTQYF

J: TRBJ1-1
V: TRBV7-2
CDR3: CASSLYSAENTEAFF

J: TRBJ1-6
V: TRBV15
CDR3: CATSRDSQGLSPLHF

J: TRBJ2-7
V: TRBV5-6
CDR3: CASSIPGLAVVEQYF

J: TRBJ2-3
V: TRBV27
CDR3: CASSHGQRQVYTDTQYF

J: TRBJ2-3
V: TRBV15
CDR3: CATSGGFARGDTRYF

J: TRBJ2-7
V: TRBV7-9
CDR3: CASSLLISYEQYF

J: TRBJ2-1
V: TRBV29-1
CDR3: CSVQLAGGPSLREQFF

J: TRBJ1-5
V: TRBV2
CDR3: CASSEVPLQPQHF

J: TRBJ2-1
V: TRBV20-1
CDR3: CSANFYNEQFF

J: TRBJ2-2
V: TRBV6-5
CDR3: CASSAGQLKIGELFF

J: TRBJ2-3
V: TRBV3-1
CDR3: CASSHHSGRPTDTQYF

J: TRBJ2-7
V: TRBV7-9
CDR3: CASSRIRGPLSEQYF

J: TRBJ1-1
V: TRBV7-9
CDR3: CASSFGQEAFF

J: TRBJ2-1
V: TRBV6-5
CDR3: CASSRDAPNEQFF

J: TRBJ2-1
V: TRBV5-1
CDR3: CASSPGGGSDEQFF

J: TRBJ2-3
V: TRBV10-3
CDR3: CAISETSTRLTDTQYF

J: TRBJ2-5
V: TRBV28
CDR3: CASSLSGTGQETQYF

J: TRBJ1-5
V: TRBV10-3
CDR3: CAISGPEDSNQPQHF

J: TRBJ1-3
V: TRBV6-1
CDR3: CASSDDRQRGNTIYF

J: TRBJ2-3
V: TRBV20-1
CDR3: CSASKGADTQYF

J: .
V: TRBV4-1
CDR3: CASSHPGLAGSSSYNEQYF

J: TRBJ2-2
V: TRBV5-6
CDR3: CASSPRTVNTGELFF

J: TRBJ1-4
V: TRBV4-2
CDR3: CASSHGRMEKLFF

J: TRBJ2-7
V: TRBV18
CDR3: CASSPAAGVSGKGYYEQYF

J: TRBJ1-4
V: TRBV7-2
CDR3: CASSLGTGGREKLFF

J: TRBJ2-7
V: TRBV7-9
CDR3: CASSLIRDRGSYEQYF